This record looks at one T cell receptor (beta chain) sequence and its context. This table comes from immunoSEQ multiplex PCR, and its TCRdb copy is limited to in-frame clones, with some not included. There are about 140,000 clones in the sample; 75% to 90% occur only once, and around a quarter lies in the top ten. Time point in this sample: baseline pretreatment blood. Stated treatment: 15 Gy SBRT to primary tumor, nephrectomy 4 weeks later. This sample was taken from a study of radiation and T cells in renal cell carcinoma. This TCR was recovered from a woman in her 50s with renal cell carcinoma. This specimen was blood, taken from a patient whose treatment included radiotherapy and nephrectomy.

CDR3 region: CASSVARTGMVGYTF. CDR3 DNA: TGTGCCAGCAGCGTAGCTCGGACAGGGATGGTCGGCTACACCTTC. The rearrangement joins TRBV9 to TRBJ1-2; 8 bases align to TRBD1. V was pared by 0 bases and J by 8 bases, with 9 bases of the junction left unmatched. The CDR3 sequence is 15 residues long. Germline values: CDR1 SGDLS, CDR2 YYNGEE.